Described below is a single TCR beta chain sequence and its context. The PCR was carried out with 60 Vbeta primers and 13 Jbeta primers. TCRdb's copy holds only in-frame clones and misses some; the assay was immunoSEQ multiplex PCR. The sample holds about 140,000 clones, more than 60% seen once. This sample was included in a study of cytomegalovirus exposure and HLA in healthy donors. CDR1 is SNHLY and CDR2 is FYNNEI in the germline V gene. The CDR3 is 15 amino acids. V lost 7 bases and J lost 6; bases outside the gene matches: 13. The TCR sequence derives from a male donor in good health and CMV-seronegative. The V and J genes are TRBV2 and TRBJ2-7; 9 bases fit TRBD1. The sequenced material came from PBMCs. CDR3 in DNA: TGTGCCAGCACCGACAGTCGGGACAGGGTGGGCGAGCAGTACTTC. Amino acids: CASTDSRDRVGEQYF.